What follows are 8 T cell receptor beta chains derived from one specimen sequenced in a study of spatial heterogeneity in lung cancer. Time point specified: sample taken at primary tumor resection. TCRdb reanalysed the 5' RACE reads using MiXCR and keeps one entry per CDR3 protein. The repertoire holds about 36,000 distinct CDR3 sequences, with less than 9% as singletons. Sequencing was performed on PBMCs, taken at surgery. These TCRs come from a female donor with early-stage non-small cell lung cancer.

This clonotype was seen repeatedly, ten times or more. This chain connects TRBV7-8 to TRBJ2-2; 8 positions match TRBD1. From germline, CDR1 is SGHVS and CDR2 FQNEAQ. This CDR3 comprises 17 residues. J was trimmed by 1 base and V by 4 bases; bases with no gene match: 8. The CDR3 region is CASSWIPGQVNTGELFF. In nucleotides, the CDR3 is TGTGCCAGCAGCTGGATTCCGGGACAGGTGAACACCGGGGAGCTGTTTTTT.

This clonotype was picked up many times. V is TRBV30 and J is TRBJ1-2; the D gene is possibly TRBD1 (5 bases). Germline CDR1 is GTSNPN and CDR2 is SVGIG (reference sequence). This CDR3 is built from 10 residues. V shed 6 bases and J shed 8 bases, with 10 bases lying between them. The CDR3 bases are TGTGCCTGCGGGGCGGCGGGCTACACCTTC. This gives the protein CACGAAGYTF.

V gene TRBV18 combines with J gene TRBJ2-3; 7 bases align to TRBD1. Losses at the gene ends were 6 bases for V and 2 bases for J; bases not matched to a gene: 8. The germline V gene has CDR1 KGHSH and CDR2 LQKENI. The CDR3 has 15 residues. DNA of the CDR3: TGTGCCAGCTCTAAAGAGGGGGCAATCACAGATACGCAGTATTTT. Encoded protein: CASSKEGAITDTQYF. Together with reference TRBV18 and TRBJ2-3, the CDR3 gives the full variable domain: NAGVMQNPRHLVRRRGQEARLRCSPMKGHSHVYWYRQLPEEGLKFMVYLQKENIIDESGMPKERFSAEFPKEGPSILRIQQVVRGDSAAYFCASSKEGAITDTQYFGPGTRLTVL.

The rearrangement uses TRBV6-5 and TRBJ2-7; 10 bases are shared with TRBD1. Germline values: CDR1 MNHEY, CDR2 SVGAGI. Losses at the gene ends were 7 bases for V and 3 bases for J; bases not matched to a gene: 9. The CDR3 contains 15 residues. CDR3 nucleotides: TGTGCCAGCACTACCGACAGGGGGCGAATCTACGAGCAGTACTTC. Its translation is CASTTDRGRIYEQYF.

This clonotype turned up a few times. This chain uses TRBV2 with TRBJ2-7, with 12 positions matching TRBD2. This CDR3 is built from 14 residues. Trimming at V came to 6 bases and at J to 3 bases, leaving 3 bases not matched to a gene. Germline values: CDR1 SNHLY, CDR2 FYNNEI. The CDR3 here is CASRTSGSGYEQYF. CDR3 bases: TGTGCCAGCAGGACTAGCGGGAGTGGCTACGAGCAGTACTTC.

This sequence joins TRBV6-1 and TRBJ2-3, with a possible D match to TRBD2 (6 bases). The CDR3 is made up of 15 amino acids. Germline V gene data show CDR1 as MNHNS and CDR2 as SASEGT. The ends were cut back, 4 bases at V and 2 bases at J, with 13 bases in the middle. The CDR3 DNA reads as TGTGCCAGCAGTGGCCGGGACTTTTCCACAGATACGCAGTATTTT. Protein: CASSGRDFSTDTQYF.

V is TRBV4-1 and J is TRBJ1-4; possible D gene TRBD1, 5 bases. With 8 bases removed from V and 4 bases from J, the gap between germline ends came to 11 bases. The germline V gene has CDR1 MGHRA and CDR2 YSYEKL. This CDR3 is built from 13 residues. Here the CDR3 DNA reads TGCGCCAGCTCCAGGGCCCTTAATGAAAAACTGTTTTTT. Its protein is CASSRALNEKLFF.

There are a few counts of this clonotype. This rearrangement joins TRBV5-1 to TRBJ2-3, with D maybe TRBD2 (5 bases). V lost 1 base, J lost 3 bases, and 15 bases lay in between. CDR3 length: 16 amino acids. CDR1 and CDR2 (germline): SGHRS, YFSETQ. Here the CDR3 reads CASSLLSAERTDTQYF. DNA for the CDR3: TGCGCCAGCAGCTTGTTAAGCGCAGAGCGGACAGATACGCAGTATTTT.